A selection of T cell receptor beta chains follows, all from one sample in a study of blood T cells in healthy people across ages. Each CDR3 protein gets one entry after TCRdb re-called the 5' RACE reads with MiXCR. The sample consists of roughly 720,000 distinct CDR3 sequences, 40% to 65% of them appearing once. Material for sequencing was blood. The receptors derive from an elderly man in good health. Each CDR3 is given with its conserved first and last residue. D genes are given only for firm matches. For some rows the clone size is stated as once, few or many, or as a class when expanded; others skip it.

j_gene: TRBJ2-7
v_gene: TRBV5-1
abundance: few
d_gene: -
CDR3nt: TGCGCCAGCAGCTTGGTTACCAACTACGAGCAGTACTTC
CDR3aa: CASSLVTNYEQYF

j_gene: TRBJ2-7
v_gene: TRBV7-2
abundance: -
d_gene: -
CDR3nt: TGTGCCAGCAGCTTAGGGGCCACTCCCTCCTACGAGCAGTACTTC
CDR3aa: CASSLGATPSYEQYF

j_gene: TRBJ2-7
v_gene: TRBV20-1
abundance: few
d_gene: -
CDR3nt: TGCAGTGCTAGAGCCCGCGGCCCTACGAACAGGACCCCCTACGAGCAGTACTTC
CDR3aa: CSARARGPTNRTPYEQYF

j_gene: TRBJ2-1
v_gene: TRBV27
abundance: -
d_gene: TRBD2
CDR3nt: TGTGCCAGCACCGCCCCAGCGCTAGCGGGGTTCTACAATGAGCAGTTCTTC
CDR3aa: CASTAPALAGFYNEQFF

j_gene: TRBJ2-3
v_gene: TRBV3-1
abundance: -
d_gene: -
CDR3nt: TGTGCCAGCAGGCCATTCTCTAGCACAGATACGCAGTATTTT
CDR3aa: CASRPFSSTDTQYF

j_gene: TRBJ1-4
v_gene: TRBV7-2
abundance: -
d_gene: -
CDR3nt: TGTGCCAGCAGCTTAGCGCTTAGCAGTGCAACTAATGAAAAACTGTTTTTT
CDR3aa: CASSLALSSATNEKLFF

j_gene: TRBJ2-1
v_gene: TRBV4-1
abundance: few
d_gene: -
CDR3nt: TGCGCCAGCAGCTACCGACTGGGGGATGAGCAGTTCTTC
CDR3aa: CASSYRLGDEQFF

j_gene: TRBJ2-1
v_gene: TRBV20-1
abundance: -
d_gene: TRBD2
CDR3nt: TGCAGTGGCCGACTAGCGGGAGGATTGGGTGAGCAGTTCTTC
CDR3aa: CSGRLAGGLGEQFF

j_gene: TRBJ2-1
v_gene: TRBV20-1
abundance: -
d_gene: TRBD2
CDR3nt: TGCAGTGCTGCTAGCGGAATAAGAGACAATGAGCAGTTCTTC
CDR3aa: CSAASGIRDNEQFF

j_gene: TRBJ2-5
v_gene: TRBV20-1
abundance: few
d_gene: -
CDR3nt: TGCAGTGCTAGAGACCCCCGGAGCGGCCGAAGGGAGACCCAGTACTTC
CDR3aa: CSARDPRSGRRETQYF

j_gene: TRBJ2-6
v_gene: TRBV7-2
abundance: -
d_gene: TRBD2
CDR3nt: TGTGCCAGCAGCTTAGTCTCCGGCACTAGCGGTACCGGGGCCAACGTCCTGACTTTC
CDR3aa: CASSLVSGTSGTGANVLTF

j_gene: TRBJ2-1
v_gene: TRBV6-2/TRBV6-3
abundance: -
d_gene: -
CDR3nt: TGTGCCAGCAGTTACGGGACCCCGGGTGAGCAGTTCTTC
CDR3aa: CASSYGTPGEQFF

j_gene: TRBJ2-7
v_gene: TRBV20-1
abundance: -
d_gene: TRBD2
CDR3nt: TGCAGTGCTAAACTTGTAGCGGGATTCTACGAGCAGTACTTC
CDR3aa: CSAKLVAGFYEQYF

j_gene: TRBJ2-2
v_gene: TRBV24-1
abundance: -
d_gene: -
CDR3nt: TGTGCCACCAACTCCGCGAACACCGGGGAGCTGTTTTTT
CDR3aa: CATNSANTGELFF

j_gene: TRBJ2-7
v_gene: TRBV2
abundance: -
d_gene: -
CDR3nt: TGTGCCAGCAGCGGATGGACCGGAGGGGGTTACGAGCAGTACTTC
CDR3aa: CASSGWTGGGYEQYF

j_gene: TRBJ2-2
v_gene: TRBV11-3
abundance: -
d_gene: TRBD1
CDR3nt: TGTGCCAGCAGCTTAGAACTCCGGACAGGGGTTCCCGGGGAGCTGTTTTTT
CDR3aa: CASSLELRTGVPGELFF

j_gene: TRBJ2-7
v_gene: TRBV18
abundance: -
d_gene: TRBD2
CDR3nt: TGTGCCAGCTCACCAAACCCTAGCGGGATTCCCTACGAGCAGTACTTC
CDR3aa: CASSPNPSGIPYEQYF

j_gene: TRBJ2-1
v_gene: TRBV28
abundance: few
d_gene: TRBD2
CDR3nt: TGTGCCAGCAGTTCCCCCCGACTAGCGGAGACTAACAATGAGCAGTTCTTC
CDR3aa: CASSSPRLAETNNEQFF

j_gene: TRBJ2-4
v_gene: TRBV10-3
abundance: -
d_gene: TRBD2
CDR3nt: TGTGCCATCAGTGACCCCGCGGGGGTAGCCAAAAACATTCAGTACTTC
CDR3aa: CAISDPAGVAKNIQYF

j_gene: TRBJ2-1
v_gene: TRBV24-1
abundance: -
d_gene: -
CDR3nt: TGTGCCACCAGTGATGGGACTCGGGACAATGAGTGGCAGTTCTTC
CDR3aa: CATSDGTRDNEWQFF

j_gene: TRBJ2-1
v_gene: TRBV19
abundance: -
d_gene: -
CDR3nt: TGTGCCAGTAACCAGGGGTTCGGCAATGAGCAGTTCTTC
CDR3aa: CASNQGFGNEQFF

j_gene: TRBJ2-7
v_gene: TRBV2
abundance: -
d_gene: -
CDR3nt: TGTGCCAGCAGTGAATCGGACAGCTCCTACGAGCAGTACTTC
CDR3aa: CASSESDSSYEQYF

j_gene: TRBJ2-1
v_gene: TRBV10-2
abundance: -
d_gene: -
CDR3nt: TGCGCCAGCAAAGCGGTTACCTACAATGAGCAGTTCTTC
CDR3aa: CASKAVTYNEQFF

j_gene: TRBJ1-1
v_gene: TRBV20-1
abundance: few
d_gene: -
CDR3nt: TGCAGTGCTAGGACGGACAGACCAATGAACACTGAAGCTTTCTTT
CDR3aa: CSARTDRPMNTEAFF